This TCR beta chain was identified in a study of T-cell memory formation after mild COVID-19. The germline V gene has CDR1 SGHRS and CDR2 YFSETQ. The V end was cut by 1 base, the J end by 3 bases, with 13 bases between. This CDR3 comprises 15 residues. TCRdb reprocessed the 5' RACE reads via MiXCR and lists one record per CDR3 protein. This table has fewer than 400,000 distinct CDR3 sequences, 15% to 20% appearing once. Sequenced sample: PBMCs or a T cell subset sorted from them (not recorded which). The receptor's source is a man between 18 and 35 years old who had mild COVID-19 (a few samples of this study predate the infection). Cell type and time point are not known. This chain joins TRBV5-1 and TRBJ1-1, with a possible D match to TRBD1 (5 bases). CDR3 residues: CASSLFIMGDTEAFF. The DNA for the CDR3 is TGCGCCAGCAGCTTGTTCATAATGGGGGACACTGAAGCTTTCTTT.